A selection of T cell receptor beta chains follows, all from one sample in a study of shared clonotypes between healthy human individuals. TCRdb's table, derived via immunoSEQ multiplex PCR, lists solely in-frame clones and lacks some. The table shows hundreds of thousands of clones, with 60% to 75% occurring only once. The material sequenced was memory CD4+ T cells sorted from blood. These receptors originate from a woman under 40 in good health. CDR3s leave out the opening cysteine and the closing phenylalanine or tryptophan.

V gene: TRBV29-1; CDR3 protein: SGDGSSTDTQY
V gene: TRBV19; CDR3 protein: ASSMVLEETQY
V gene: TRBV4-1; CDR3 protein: ASSKESRRNEKLF
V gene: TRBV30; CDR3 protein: AWDNWGTGELF
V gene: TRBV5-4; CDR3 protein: ASSFSGGSLEQY
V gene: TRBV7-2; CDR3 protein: ASSPRTSTNTGELF
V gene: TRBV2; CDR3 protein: ASRIAGGHVASTDTQY
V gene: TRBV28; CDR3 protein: ASSLVNQPQH
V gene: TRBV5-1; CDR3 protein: ASSLSAGGSGELF
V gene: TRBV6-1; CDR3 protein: ASSEEGGPDTQY
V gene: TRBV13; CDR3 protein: ASRGAGTNSYEQY
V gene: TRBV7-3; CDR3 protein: ASSSTGTGGADTQY
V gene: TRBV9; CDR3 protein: ASSEPPISGRLESGELF
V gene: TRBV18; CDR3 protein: ASSSYRDTEAF
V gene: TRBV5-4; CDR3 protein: ASSLMGGSYEQY
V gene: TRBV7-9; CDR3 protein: ASSSAFEHYEQY
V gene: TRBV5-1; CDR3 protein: ASSYIAGSRNEQF
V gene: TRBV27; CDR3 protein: ASSSKWGEKLF
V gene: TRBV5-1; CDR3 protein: ASSFRVLGAKNIQY
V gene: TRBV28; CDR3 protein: ASSRETNTEAF
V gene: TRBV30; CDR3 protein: AWSLGTIGNEQF
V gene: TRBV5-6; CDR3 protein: ASSLFGDGANVLT
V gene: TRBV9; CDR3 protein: ASSTTLNTEAF
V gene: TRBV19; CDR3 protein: ASSMASGRQETQY
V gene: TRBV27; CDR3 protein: ASRALQGYEQY
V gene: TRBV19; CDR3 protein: ASSIGLMNTEAF
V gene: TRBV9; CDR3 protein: ASSVGGRGSSGANVLT
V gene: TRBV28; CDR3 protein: ASSSSSPGSEELF
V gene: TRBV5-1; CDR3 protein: ASSLASNSYNEQF
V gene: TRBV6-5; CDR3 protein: ASSYASGRPMAQY
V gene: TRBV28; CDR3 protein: ASSLHGGLQETQY
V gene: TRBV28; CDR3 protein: ASSTAGRRNQPQH
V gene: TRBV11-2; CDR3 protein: ASSRTSGSLGELF
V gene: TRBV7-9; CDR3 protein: ASSFSGNTEAF
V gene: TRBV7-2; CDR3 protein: ASSSASFTQY
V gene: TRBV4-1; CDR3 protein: ASSHPKSQGRGRTADYEQY
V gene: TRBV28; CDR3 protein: ASREGGENIQY
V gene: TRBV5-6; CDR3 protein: ASGVWATRLGQETQY
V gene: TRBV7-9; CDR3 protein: ASSSAGPPRYEQY
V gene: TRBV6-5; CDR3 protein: ASRPSQGTLQPQH
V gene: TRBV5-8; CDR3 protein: ASSFQRTTGLQY
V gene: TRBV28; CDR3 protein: ASSFGDRGLKGYT
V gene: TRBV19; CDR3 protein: ASTRQQGALSNQPQH
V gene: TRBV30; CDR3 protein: AWDVASGETQY
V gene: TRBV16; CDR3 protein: ASSLTGELF
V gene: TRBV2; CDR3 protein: ASSEGPANTEAF
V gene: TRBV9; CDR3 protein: ASSVGIAETQY
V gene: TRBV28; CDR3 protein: ASGGHSYNEQF